These 8 T cell receptor beta chains were all obtained from the same sample, sequenced in a study of patients and donors after allogeneic stem cell transplantation. One entry per CDR3 protein results from TCRdb running MiXCR on the RT-PCR reads. The sample has about 410,000 distinct CDR3 sequences, roughly 16% seen once; the top ten hold about 7%. The sample comprised blood, either unsorted or a sorted T cell fraction (not recorded which). The receptor source for this set is a human donor who was either an allogeneic HSCT recipient or a stem cell or donor lymphocyte infusion donor (not recorded which). It is not recorded whose cells these are; they may come from a transplant donor.

The chain combines TRBV2 with TRBJ2-1; no clear D gene. The length of the CDR3 is 16 residues. Trimming cost V 4 bases and J 2 bases, with 15 bases left between them. CDR1 is SNHLY, CDR2 FYNNEI, per germline. The CDR3 bases are TGTGCCAGCAGTGGTTTGCTTCCAACGCCCTACAATGAGCAGTTCTTC. Translation gives CASSGLLPTPYNEQFF.

This clonotype was seen more than once but under ten times. The chain carries TRBV6-2 or TRBV6-3 and TRBJ2-7, with 8 bases identical to TRBD2. This CDR3 is built from 16 residues. Germline V gene data show CDR1 as MNHEY and CDR2 as SVGEGT. After removal of 6 bases from V and 1 base from J, the junction contained 11 bases not matched to a gene. CDR3: CASSARGGAGSYEQYF. In nucleotides, the CDR3 is TGTGCCAGCAGCGCACGGGGGGGCGCGGGGTCCTACGAGCAGTACTTC.

This clonotype was found a few times. The chain joins TRBV4-1 to TRBJ2-5; 14 nucleotides align to TRBD2. CDR1 is MGHRA and CDR2 is YSYEKL in the germline V gene. The J segment lost 5 bases and the V segment lost 5 bases, leaving 7 bases of the junction unmatched. The CDR3 is made up of 16 amino acids. The CDR3 nucleotides are TGCGCCAGCAGCGTCAGACTAGCGGGAGGGGTGGAGACCCAGTACTTC. Translation gives CASSVRLAGGVETQYF.

This chain joins TRBV7-3 and TRBJ1-1, with a possible D match to TRBD1 (6 bases). This CDR3 spans 16 amino acids. Germline lookup yields CDR1 SGHTA and CDR2 FQGTGA. V was cut by 2 bases and J by 0 bases, with 13 bases left in between. The chain's CDR3 is CASSLSPGALNTEAFF. The CDR3 DNA reads as TGTGCCAGCAGCTTATCGCCAGGGGCGTTGAACACTGAAGCTTTCTTT.

This clonotype was observed a few times. The chain employs TRBV6-5 and TRBJ2-2; D tentatively fits TRBD1 or TRBD2 (6 bases each). CDR1 MNHEY and CDR2 SVGAGI come from the germline V gene. CDR3 size: 15 residues. V dropped 0 bases and J dropped 5 bases, with 10 bases sitting between them. CDR3 residues: CASSYSQGRTGELFF. CDR3 coding DNA: TGTGCCAGCAGTTACTCCCAGGGGAGGACCGGGGAGCTGTTTTTT.

The chain uses TRBV25-1 and TRBJ2-2; the D is unclear. CDR1 is MGHDK, CDR2 SYGVNS, per germline. CDR3 length equals 15 residues. Deletions cut 6 bases from V and 2 bases from J, with 13 bases between. The CDR3 DNA reads as TGTGCCAGCAGCCCTTCTGAATCCAACACCGGGGAGCTGTTTTTT. Translated: CASSPSESNTGELFF.

The V gene is TRBV12-3 or TRBV12-4, the J gene TRBJ2-2, with TRBD1 identical over 8 bases. The CDR3 is made up of 17 amino acids. V lost 6 bases to trimming and J lost 0 bases; unmatched junction nucleotides: 9. CDR3 DNA: TGTGCCAGCAGCTCCAGGGGGCCGTTTGCGAACACCGGGGAGCTGTTTTTT. Translated: CASSSRGPFANTGELFF.

Here the CDR3 DNA reads TGCGCCAGCAACGATGGTCAGGGGGCGCATAGTAATTCACCCCTCCACTTT. This codes for CASNDGQGAHSNSPLHF. The chain combines TRBV4-1 with TRBJ1-6, with 8 positions matching TRBD1. CDR1 is MGHRA, CDR2 YSYEKL, per germline. The CDR3 length is 17 residues. The V and J ends lost 7 bases and 6 bases, in that order; junction bases with no gene match: 14.